The 10 T cell receptor beta chains below were found in one sample sequenced in a study of tumor-infiltrating lymphocytes in primary liver carcinoma. Synthesis of TCR beta cDNA was carried out from 500 ng total RNA with a constant-region primer. Modified slightly, ARM-PCR produced TCR beta libraries over three nested multiplex PCR rounds. TRBV1-TRBV30 forward primers paired with a C-beta reverse primer were used in the first two PCR rounds, which ran approximately 10 cycles each. TCRdb passed the multiplex PCR reads through MiXCR, listing each CDR3 protein once. The sample shows 180,000 or so distinct CDR3 sequences, about 60% of them seen only once. The authors took blood RNA from unsorted whole blood and also extracted germline DNA. Sequencing was done on a sample of peripheral blood. These TCRs come from a man aged 40-50 years with primary liver carcinoma and hepatitis B virus infection.

The count of this clonotype is one. A much larger clone sits a single nucleotide away, making a read error possible. V is TRBV11-2 and J is TRBJ2-7; 7 bases match TRBD2. The germline CDR1 and CDR2 sequences are SGHAT and FQNNGV. The CDR3 contains 14 residues. CDR3 DNA: TGTGCCAGCAGCCCGACCCGGGGGGACTACGAGCACTACTTC. Translating it yields CASSPTRGDYEHYF.

The CDR3 sequence: CSVSTAGDLSYEQYF. CDR3 bases: TGCAGCGTTTCGACAGCGGGAGACCTCTCCTACGAGCAGTACTTC. The V and J genes are TRBV29-1 and TRBJ2-7; 8 bases map to TRBD2. The CDR3 has 15 residues. The V gene end was trimmed by 5 bases and the J gene end by 0 bases; junction bases not matched to a gene: 9. Germline CDR1 SQVTM, CDR2 ANQGSEA.

On this clonotype itself: One junction end does not reproduce the germline sequence, and a read error may be involved. The chain has TRBV6-5 and TRBJ2-3, with 9 bases identical to TRBD2. CDR1 MNHEY and CDR2 SVGAGI come from the germline V gene. CDR3 length: 14 amino acids. In nucleotides, the CDR3 is TGTGCCAGCAGTTACTCTGCGGGAGGGTTTACGCGGTATTTT. The encoded protein is CASSYSAGGFTRYF.

This clonotype was counted at least ten times. V and J are TRBV11-3 and TRBJ2-3; 10 bases match TRBD2. The J segment lost 6 bases and the V segment lost 5 bases, leaving 2 bases of the junction unmatched. This CDR3 is 13 amino acids long. Germline assignment: CDR1 SGHNT and CDR2 YENEEA. The CDR3 here is CASSGGLADTQYF. DNA of the CDR3: TGTGCCAGCAGCGGGGGACTAGCGGATACGCAGTATTTT.

A single count supports this clonotype. A read error may account for a junction end that differs from germline. The chain links TRBV29-1 to TRBJ2-2, with TRBD2 matching over 9 bases. The CDR3 totals 15 residues. The germline CDR1 and CDR2 sequences are SQVTM and ANQGSEA. CDR3 nucleotide sequence: TGCAGCGTTGAAACTAGCGGGCTGAACACCTGGGAGCTGTTTTTT. It encodes CSVETSGLNTWELFF.

Note on this clonotype: A much larger clone differs by one base, so this may be a read error. The rearrangement uses TRBV11-2 and TRBJ2-7; D not resolved. The CDR3 has 14 residues. V lost 6 bases and J 3 bases, leaving 15 bases between the germline ends. Germline V gene data show CDR1 as SGHAT and CDR2 as FQNNGV. The CDR3 region is CASSLRNINYEQYF. CDR3 coding DNA: TGTGCCAGCAGTCTCCGGAACATCAACTACGAGCAGTACTTC.

Points on this clonotype: A much larger clone differs by one base, so this may be a read error. The chain couples TRBV11-2 to TRBJ1-2, with 8 nucleotides matching TRBD1. This CDR3 has 15 residues. V was clipped by 5 bases and J by 3 bases; unmatched bases: 8. The V gene's germline CDR1 is SGHAT and CDR2 FQNNGV. The CDR3 bases are TGTGCCAGCAGCCATGCGCAGGGGGCTTACTATGGCTACACCTTC. This gives the protein CASSHAQGAYYGYTF.

The CDR3 sequence: CASSLAASPNQPQHF. Written as DNA, the CDR3 is TGTGCCAGCAGCTTAGCTGCCAGTCCCAATCAGCCCCAGCATTTT. This chain connects TRBV7-8 to TRBJ1-5; D gene ambiguous. The CDR3 consists of 15 residues. Trimming shortened V by 0 bases and J by 3 bases, and 9 bases separated the two germline ends. CDR1 SGHVS and CDR2 FQNEAQ come from the germline V gene. The full variable domain, with the rest looked up from reference TRBV7-8 and TRBJ1-5, is GAGVSQSPRYKVAKRGQDVALRCDPISGHVSLFWYQQALGQGPEFLTYFQNEAQLDKSGLPSDRFFAERPEGSVSTLKIQRTQQEDSAVYLCASSLAASPNQPQHFGDGTRLSIL.

The chain uses TRBV10-3 and TRBJ2-7; D call uncertain. The CDR3 runs to 12 residues. From germline, CDR1 is ENHRY and CDR2 SYGVKD. V was cut by 0 bases and J by 5 bases, with 5 bases left in between. The CDR3 sequence: CAISESLDEQYF. CDR3 nucleotides: TGTGCCATCAGTGAGTCTCTTGACGAGCAGTACTTC.

This clonotype was counted a few times. The DNA of the CDR3 is TGTGCCAGCAGCACGGGACAGTCATCCTACGAGCAGTACTTC. Translated: CASSTGQSSYEQYF. The genes are TRBV11-2 and TRBJ2-7, with 7 bases identical to TRBD1. Germline V gene sequence: CDR1 SGHAT, CDR2 FQNNGV. The length of the CDR3 is 14 residues. V trimming: 5 bases; J trimming: 1 base; junction bases outside the gene matches: 5.